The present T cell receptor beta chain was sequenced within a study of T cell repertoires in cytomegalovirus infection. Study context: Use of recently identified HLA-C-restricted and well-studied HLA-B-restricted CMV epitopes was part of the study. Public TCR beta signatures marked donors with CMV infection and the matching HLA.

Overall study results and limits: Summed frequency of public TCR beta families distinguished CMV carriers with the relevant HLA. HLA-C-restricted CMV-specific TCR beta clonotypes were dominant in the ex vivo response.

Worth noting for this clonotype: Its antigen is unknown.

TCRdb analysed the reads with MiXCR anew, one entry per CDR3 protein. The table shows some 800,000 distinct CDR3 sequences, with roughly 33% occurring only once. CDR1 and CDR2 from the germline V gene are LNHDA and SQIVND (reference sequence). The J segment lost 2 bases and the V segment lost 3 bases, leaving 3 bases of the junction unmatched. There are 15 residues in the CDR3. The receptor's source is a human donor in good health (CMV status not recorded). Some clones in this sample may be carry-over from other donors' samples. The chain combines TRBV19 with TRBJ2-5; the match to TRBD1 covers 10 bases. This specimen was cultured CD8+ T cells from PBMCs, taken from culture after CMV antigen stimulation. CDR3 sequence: CASSIGTGVQETQYF. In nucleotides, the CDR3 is TGTGCCAGTAGTATCGGGACAGGGGTACAAGAGACCCAGTACTTC.